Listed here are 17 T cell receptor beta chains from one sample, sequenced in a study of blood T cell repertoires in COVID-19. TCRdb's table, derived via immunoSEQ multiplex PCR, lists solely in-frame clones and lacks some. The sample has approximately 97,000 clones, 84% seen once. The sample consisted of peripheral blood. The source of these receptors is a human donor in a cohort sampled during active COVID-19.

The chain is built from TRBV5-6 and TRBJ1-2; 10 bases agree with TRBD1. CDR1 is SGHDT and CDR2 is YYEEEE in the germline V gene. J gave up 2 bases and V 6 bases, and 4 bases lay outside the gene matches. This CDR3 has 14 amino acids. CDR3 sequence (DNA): TGTGCCAGCACCAGGGACAGGGGAAACTATGGCTACACCTTC. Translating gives CASTRDRGNYGYTF.

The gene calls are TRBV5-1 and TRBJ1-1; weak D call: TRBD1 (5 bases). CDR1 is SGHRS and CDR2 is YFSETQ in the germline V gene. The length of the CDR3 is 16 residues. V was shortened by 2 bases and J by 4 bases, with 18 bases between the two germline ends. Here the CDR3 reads CASSLVGGSRGTEAFF. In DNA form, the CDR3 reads TGCGCCAGCAGCTTAGTGGGGGGGTCCAGAGGCACTGAAGCTTTCTTT.

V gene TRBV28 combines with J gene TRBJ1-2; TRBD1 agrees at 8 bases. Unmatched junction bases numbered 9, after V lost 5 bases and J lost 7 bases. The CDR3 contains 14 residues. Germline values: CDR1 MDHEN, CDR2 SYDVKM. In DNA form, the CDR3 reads TGTGCCAGCAGTGGACAGGGATCGTGGTTTGGCTACACCTTC. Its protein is CASSGQGSWFGYTF.

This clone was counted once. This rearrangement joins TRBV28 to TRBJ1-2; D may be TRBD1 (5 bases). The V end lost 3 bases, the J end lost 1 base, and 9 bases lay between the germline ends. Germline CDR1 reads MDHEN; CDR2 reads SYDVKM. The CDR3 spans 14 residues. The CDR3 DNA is TGTGCCAGCAGTTTCCACGGGGGTAACTATGGCTACACCTTC. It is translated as CASSFHGGNYGYTF.

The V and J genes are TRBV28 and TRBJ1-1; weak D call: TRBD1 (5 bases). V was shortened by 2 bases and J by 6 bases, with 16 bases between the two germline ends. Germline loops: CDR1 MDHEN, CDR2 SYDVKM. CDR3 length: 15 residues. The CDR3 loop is CASSLSLGARAEAFF. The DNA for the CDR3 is TGTGCCAGCAGTTTAAGTTTAGGGGCTAGGGCTGAAGCTTTCTTT.

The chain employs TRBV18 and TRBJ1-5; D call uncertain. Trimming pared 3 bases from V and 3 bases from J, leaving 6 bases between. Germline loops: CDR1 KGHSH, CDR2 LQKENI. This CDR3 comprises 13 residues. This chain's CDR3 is CASSPRYNQPQHF. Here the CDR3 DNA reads TGTGCCAGCTCACCGCGATACAATCAGCCCCAGCATTTT.

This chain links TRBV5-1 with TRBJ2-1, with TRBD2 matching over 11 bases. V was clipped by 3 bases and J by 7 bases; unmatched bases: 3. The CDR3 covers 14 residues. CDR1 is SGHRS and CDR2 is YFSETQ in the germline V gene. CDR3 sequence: CASSWGLADNEQFF. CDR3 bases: TGCGCCAGCAGCTGGGGACTAGCGGATAATGAGCAGTTCTTC.

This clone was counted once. The CDR3 sequence is CASSLAGTGHGYTF. In DNA, the CDR3 is TGTGCCAGCAGCTTAGCGGGGACAGGGCATGGCTACACCTTC. The V and J genes are TRBV11-3 and TRBJ1-2; 9 bases match TRBD1. There are 14 residues in the CDR3. Germline values: CDR1 SGHNT, CDR2 YENEEA. The trim removed 1 base at V and 6 bases at J, leaving 3 bases unmatched.

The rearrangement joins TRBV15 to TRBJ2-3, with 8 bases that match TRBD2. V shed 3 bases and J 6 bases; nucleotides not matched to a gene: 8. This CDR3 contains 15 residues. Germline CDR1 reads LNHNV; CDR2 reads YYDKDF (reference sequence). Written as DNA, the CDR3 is TGTGCCACCAGCAGGGCGGGGGGCCCACTCGATACGCAGTATTTT. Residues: CATSRAGGPLDTQYF.

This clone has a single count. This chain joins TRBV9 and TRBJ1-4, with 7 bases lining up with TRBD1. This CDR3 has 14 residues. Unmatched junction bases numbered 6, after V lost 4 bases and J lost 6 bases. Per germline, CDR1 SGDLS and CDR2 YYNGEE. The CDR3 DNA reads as TGTGCCAGCAGCCAGAGACAGGGCGATGAAAAACTGTTTTTT. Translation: CASSQRQGDEKLFF.

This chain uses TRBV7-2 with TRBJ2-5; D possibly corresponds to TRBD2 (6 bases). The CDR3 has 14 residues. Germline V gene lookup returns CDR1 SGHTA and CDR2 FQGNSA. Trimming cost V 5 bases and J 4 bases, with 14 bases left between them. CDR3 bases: TGTGCCAGCAGCCTGAGTTGGGGGGTAGAGACCCAGTACTTC. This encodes CASSLSWGVETQYF.

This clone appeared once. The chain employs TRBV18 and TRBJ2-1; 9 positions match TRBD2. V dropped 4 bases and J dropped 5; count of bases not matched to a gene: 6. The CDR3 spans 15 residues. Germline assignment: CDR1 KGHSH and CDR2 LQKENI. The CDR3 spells CASSQTSGLDNEQFF. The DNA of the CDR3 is TGTGCCAGCTCACAGACTAGCGGCCTGGACAATGAGCAGTTCTTC.

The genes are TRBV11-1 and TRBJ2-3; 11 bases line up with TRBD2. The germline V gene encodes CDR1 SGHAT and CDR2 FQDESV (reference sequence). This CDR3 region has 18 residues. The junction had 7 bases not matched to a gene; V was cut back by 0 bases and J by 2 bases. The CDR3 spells CASSLARASGGTTDTQYF. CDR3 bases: TGTGCCAGCAGCTTAGCGCGGGCTAGCGGGGGGACCACAGATACGCAGTATTTT.

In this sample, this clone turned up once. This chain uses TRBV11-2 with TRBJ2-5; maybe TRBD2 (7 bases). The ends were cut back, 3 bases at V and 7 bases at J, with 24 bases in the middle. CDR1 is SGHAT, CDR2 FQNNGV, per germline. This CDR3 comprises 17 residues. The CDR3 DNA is TGTGCCAGCAGCTTTGGTGCGGGGGCCACCTTACTCGGGACCCAGTACTTC. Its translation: CASSFGAGATLLGTQYF.

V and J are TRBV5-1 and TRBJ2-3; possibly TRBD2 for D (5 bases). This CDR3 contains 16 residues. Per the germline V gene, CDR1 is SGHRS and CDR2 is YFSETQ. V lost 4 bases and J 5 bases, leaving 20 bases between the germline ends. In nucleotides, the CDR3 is TGCGCCAGCAGCCCGGGAAACGCGGGCGAGGGAGATACGCAGTATTTT. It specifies CASSPGNAGEGDTQYF.

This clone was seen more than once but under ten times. CDR3 protein: CASSDPGGYHYEQYF. The DNA for the CDR3 is TGCGCCAGCAGTGACCCCGGGGGGTACCACTACGAGCAGTACTTC. The rearrangement uses TRBV5-1 and TRBJ2-7, with TRBD2 matching over 7 bases. After removal of 5 bases from V and 3 bases from J, the junction contained 11 bases not matched to a gene. From germline, CDR1 is SGHRS and CDR2 YFSETQ. The length of the CDR3 is 15 residues.

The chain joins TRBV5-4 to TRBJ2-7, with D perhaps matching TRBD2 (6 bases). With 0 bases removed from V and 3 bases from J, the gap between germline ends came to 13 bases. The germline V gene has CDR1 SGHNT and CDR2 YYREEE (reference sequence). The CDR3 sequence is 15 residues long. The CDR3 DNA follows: TGTGCCAGCAGCTTGGATGGCGGGGTCCTCTACGAGCAGTACTTC. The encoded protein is CASSLDGGVLYEQYF.